This TCR beta chain was recorded in a study of T cell responses to AZD1222 COVID-19 vaccine. Method: immunoSEQ multiplex PCR; TCRdb's copy keeps in-frame clones and lacks some. The table lists 140,000 or so clones, around 88% of them singletons, with about 3% in the top ten. This CDR3 contains 15 residues. Trimming shortened V by 0 bases and J by 2 bases, and 10 bases separated the two germline ends. In germline, CDR1 is SGHTA, CDR2 FQGNSA. This sequence was found in an adult in good health. The source material was peripheral blood, sampled on day 0 of AZD1222 vaccination. The gene calls are TRBV7-2 and TRBJ2-5, with D perhaps assigned TRBD1 or TRBD2 (5 bases each). In nucleotides, the CDR3 is TGTGCCAGCAGCTTAGCTCCGGGACGGCAAGAGACCCAGTACTTC. Translating it yields CASSLAPGRQETQYF.